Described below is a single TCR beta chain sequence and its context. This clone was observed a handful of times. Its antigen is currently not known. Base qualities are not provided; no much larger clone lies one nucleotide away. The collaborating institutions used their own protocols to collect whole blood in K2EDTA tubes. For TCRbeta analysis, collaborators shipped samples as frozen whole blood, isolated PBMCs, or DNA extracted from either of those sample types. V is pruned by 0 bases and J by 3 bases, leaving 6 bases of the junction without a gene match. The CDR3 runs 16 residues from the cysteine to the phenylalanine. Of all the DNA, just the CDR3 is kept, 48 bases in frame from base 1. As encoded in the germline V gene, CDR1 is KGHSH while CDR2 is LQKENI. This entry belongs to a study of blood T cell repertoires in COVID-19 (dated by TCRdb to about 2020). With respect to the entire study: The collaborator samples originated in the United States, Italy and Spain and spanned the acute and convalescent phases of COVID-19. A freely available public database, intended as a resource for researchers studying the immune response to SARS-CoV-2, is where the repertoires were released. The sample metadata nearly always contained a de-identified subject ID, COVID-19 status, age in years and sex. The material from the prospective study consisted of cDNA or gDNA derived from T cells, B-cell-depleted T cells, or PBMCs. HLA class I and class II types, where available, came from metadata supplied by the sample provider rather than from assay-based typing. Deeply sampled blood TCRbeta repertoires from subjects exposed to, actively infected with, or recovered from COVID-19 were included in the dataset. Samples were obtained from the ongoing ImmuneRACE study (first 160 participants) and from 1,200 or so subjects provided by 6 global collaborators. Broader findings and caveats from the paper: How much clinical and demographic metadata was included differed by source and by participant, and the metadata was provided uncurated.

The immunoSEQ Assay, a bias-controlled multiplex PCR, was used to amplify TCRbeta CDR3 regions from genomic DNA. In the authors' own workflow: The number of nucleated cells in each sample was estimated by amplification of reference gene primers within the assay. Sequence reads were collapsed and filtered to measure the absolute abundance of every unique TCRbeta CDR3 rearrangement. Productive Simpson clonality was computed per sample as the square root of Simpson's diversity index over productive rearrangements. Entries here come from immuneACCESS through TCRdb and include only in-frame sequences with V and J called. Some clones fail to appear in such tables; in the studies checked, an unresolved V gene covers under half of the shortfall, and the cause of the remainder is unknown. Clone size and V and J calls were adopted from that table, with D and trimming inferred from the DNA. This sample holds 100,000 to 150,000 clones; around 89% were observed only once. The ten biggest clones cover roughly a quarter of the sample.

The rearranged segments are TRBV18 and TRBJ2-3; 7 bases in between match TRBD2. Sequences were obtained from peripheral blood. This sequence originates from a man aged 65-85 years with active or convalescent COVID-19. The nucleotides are TGTGCCAGCTCACCACCGTTAGCCGGGGGGACAGATACGCAGTATTTT. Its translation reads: CASSPPLAGGTDTQYF.